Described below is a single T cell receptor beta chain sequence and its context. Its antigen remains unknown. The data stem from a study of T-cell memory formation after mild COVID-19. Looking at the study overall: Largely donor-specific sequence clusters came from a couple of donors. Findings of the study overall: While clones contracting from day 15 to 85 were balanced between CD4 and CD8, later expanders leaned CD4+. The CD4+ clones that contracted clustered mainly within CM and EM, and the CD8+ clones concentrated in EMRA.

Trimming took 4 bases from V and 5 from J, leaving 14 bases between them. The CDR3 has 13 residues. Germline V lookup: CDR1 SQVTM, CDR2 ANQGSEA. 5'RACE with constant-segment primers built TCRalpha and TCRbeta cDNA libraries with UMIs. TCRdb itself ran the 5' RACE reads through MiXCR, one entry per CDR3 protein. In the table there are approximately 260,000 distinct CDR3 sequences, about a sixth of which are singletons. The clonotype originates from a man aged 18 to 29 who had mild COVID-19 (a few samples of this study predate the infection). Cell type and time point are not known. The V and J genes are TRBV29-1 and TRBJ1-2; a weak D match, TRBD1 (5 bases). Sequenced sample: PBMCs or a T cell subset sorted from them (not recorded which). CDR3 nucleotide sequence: TGCAGCGTTGGGACCCAGGGTACATATGGCTACACCTTC. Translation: CSVGTQGTYGYTF.